Listed here are 21 T cell receptor beta chains from one sample, sequenced in a study of blood T cells in healthy people across ages. Sample-barcoded 5' priming and a J-beta primer mix drove a second PCR of about 6 to 12 cycles. Each CDR3 protein gets one entry after TCRdb re-called the 5' RACE reads with MiXCR. The table includes 450,000 to 700,000 distinct CDR3 sequences, roughly 28% detected once. Source material: blood. Receptors originate from a woman in her seventies in good health.

This clonotype was picked up a small number of times. This chain links TRBV11-2 with TRBJ2-4; 14 nucleotides match TRBD2. The germline V gene has CDR1 SGHAT and CDR2 FQNNGV. With 4 bases clipped from V and 6 bases from J, the junction kept 2 bases outside the gene matches. The CDR3 is made up of 15 amino acids. The DNA of the CDR3 is TGTGCCAGCAGCTGGACTAGCGGGGGGTCAAACATTCAGTACTTC. This codes for CASSWTSGGSNIQYF.

This sequence joins TRBV5-6 and TRBJ2-5; D not certain. Matching the DNA end better, TRBJ2-1 makes the J call doubtful. Germline V gene sequence: CDR1 SGHDT, CDR2 YYEEEE. The CDR3 is 13 amino acids. CDR3 in amino acids: CASRGQFEEEQFF. In nucleotides, the CDR3 is TGTGCCAGCAGAGGGCAGTTCGAGGAGGAGCAGTTCTTC.

This chain connects TRBV28 to TRBJ2-3; D is uncertain. This CDR3 spans 12 amino acids. Trimming took off 7 bases at V and 2 bases at J, with 7 bases between the two ends. Germline values: CDR1 MDHEN, CDR2 SYDVKM. CDR3 sequence reads: CASKGNTDTQYF. CDR3 DNA sequence: TGTGCCAGCAAAGGGAACACAGATACGCAGTATTTT.

V and J are TRBV6-1 and TRBJ1-4; D call uncertain. This CDR3 region has 15 residues. V was cut by 3 bases and J by 5 bases, with 13 bases left in between. Germline V lookup: CDR1 MNHNS, CDR2 SASEGT. CDR3 DNA: TGTGCCAGCAGTGATTTGGTGAGGGAAAATGAAAAACTGTTTTTT. Translating it yields CASSDLVRENEKLFF.

The gene calls are TRBV5-1 and TRBJ2-7, with TRBD1 matching 12 bases. V was pared by 5 bases and J by 0 bases, with 0 bases of the junction left unmatched. This CDR3 is built from 14 residues. Per the germline V gene, CDR1 is SGHRS and CDR2 is YFSETQ. CDR3 region: CASRGQGASYEQYF. In nucleotides, the CDR3 is TGCGCCAGCAGGGGACAGGGGGCCTCCTACGAGCAGTACTTC.

The CDR3, as DNA: TGTGCCACCAATGGGTTCCCCTATGGCTACACCTTC. This codes for CATNGFPYGYTF. V usage is TRBV18 and J usage is TRBJ1-2; the D is unclear. The CDR3 spans 12 residues. The V end lost 10 bases, the J end lost 4 bases, and 13 bases lay between the germline ends. The germline CDR1 and CDR2 sequences are KGHSH and LQKENI.

This clonotype was observed a few times. The CDR3 sequence: CAWSVRGGVYSGNTIYF. The CDR3 region has the DNA TGTGCCTGGAGTGTCCGCGGCGGGGTCTACTCTGGAAACACCATATATTTT. V gene TRBV30 combines with J gene TRBJ1-3; D call uncertain. The CDR3 is 17 residues long. CDR1 and CDR2 from the germline V gene are GTSNPN and SVGIG (reference sequence). Trimming shortened V by 0 bases and J by 0 bases, and 15 bases separated the two germline ends.

Points on this clonotype: A much more abundant neighbour one base away suggests this may be a read error. V usage is TRBV21-1 and J usage is TRBJ2-1; the table names TRBD1, a call not compared with the DNA. TRBV21-1 is recorded as a pseudogene. The CDR3 contains 15 residues. The CDR3 spells CASSKLGQDYNEQFF. The CDR3 DNA follows: TGTGCCAGCAGCAAGTTGGGACAGGACTACAATGAGCAGTTCTTC.

Turning to this clonotype: The junction departs from germline at one end; a sequencing error may be responsible. This chain links TRBV10-3 with TRBJ1-1; weak D call: TRBD1 (5 bases). This CDR3 has 13 amino acids. Germline V gene data show CDR1 as ENHRY and CDR2 as SYGVKD. CDR3 in amino acids: CAISEWSGTGAFF. CDR3 nucleotide sequence: TGTGCCATCAGTGAGTGGTCCGGGACTGGAGCTTTCTTT.

This clonotype was counted between two and nine times. This chain connects TRBV6-4 to TRBJ1-2; no definite D call. Per germline, CDR1 MRHNA and CDR2 SNTAGT. This CDR3 contains 15 residues. V shed 7 bases and J shed 3 bases, with 18 bases lying between them. CDR3 sequence: CASTHPRRVHYGYTF. The CDR3 bases are TGTGCCAGCACCCACCCAAGGAGGGTCCACTATGGCTACACCTTC.

The CDR3 DNA is TGCGCCAGCAGCCAAGATTTTTCAGGGGGAGGGGAGCTGTTTTTT. Translating it yields CASSQDFSGGGELFF. The chain uses TRBV4-1 and TRBJ2-2, with 7 bases lining up with TRBD1. The V gene's germline CDR1 is MGHRA and CDR2 YSYEKL. V gave up 0 bases and J gave up 8 bases; unmatched junction bases: 6. The CDR3 is made up of 15 amino acids.

The chain links TRBV7-9 to TRBJ1-1, with 7 bases fitting TRBD1. J gave up 8 bases and V 5 bases, and 11 bases lay outside the gene matches. CDR3 length equals 14 residues. Germline assignment: CDR1 SEHNR and CDR2 FQNEAQ (reference sequence). CDR3 sequence: CASSRTGDLVEAFF. The CDR3 coding sequence is TGTGCCAGCAGCCGGACAGGTGATCTAGTGGAAGCTTTCTTT.

The gene calls are TRBV20-1 and TRBJ2-3; D is possibly TRBD2 (6 bases). This CDR3 is built from 14 residues. Trimming removed 6 bases at V and 0 bases at J, with 13 bases between. Germline lookup yields CDR1 DFQATT and CDR2 SNEGSKA (reference sequence). As DNA, the CDR3 is TGCAGTGCCCAGGGTGCGGGGAGCACAGATACGCAGTATTTT. Its protein product is CSAQGAGSTDTQYF.

Note on this clonotype: The germline gene is not matched at one end of the junction; a read error may be the cause. This chain's CDR3 is CTTSEWGQLTDTQYF. Here the CDR3 DNA reads TGTACCACCAGTGAGTGGGGGCAACTCACAGATACGCAGTATTTT. The V call is TRBV24-1, the J call TRBJ2-3; D might be TRBD1 (6 bases). Germline V CDR1 and CDR2: KGHDR, SFDVKD. This CDR3 contains 15 residues.

This clonotype was counted a few times. The V and J genes are TRBV5-1 and TRBJ2-4; tentative D call: TRBD1 (6 bases). This CDR3 contains 14 residues. The germline gives CDR1 SGHRS, CDR2 YFSETQ. Trimming took off 4 bases at V and 10 bases at J, with 18 bases between the two ends. The CDR3 reads CASSQDQGHQIQYF. The CDR3 bases are TGCGCCAGCAGCCAGGACCAGGGACACCAAATTCAGTACTTC.

In regard to this clonotype: Relative to the germline gene, one junction end is altered; a read error may explain this. The chain couples TRBV20-1 to TRBJ2-5; 8 bases are shared with TRBD2. Germline lookup yields CDR1 DFQATT and CDR2 SNEGSKA (reference sequence). The CDR3 is made up of 14 amino acids. CDR3 amino acids: CSARDSGGAEPQYF. The CDR3 DNA reads as TGCAGTGCTAGAGACAGCGGGGGAGCAGAGCCCCAGTACTTC.

The chain combines TRBV9 with TRBJ2-1; 8 nucleotides line up with TRBD2. With 2 bases clipped from V and 1 base from J, the junction kept 5 bases outside the gene matches. The CDR3 totals 16 residues. CDR1 and CDR2 (germline): SGDLS, YYNGEE. The CDR3 sequence is CASSVLSGASYNEQFF. As DNA, the CDR3 is TGTGCCAGCAGCGTTCTTAGCGGGGCATCCTACAATGAGCAGTTCTTC.

The sample holds a few counts of this clonotype. The chain recombines TRBV7-9 with TRBJ2-1; D is uncertain. The germline gives CDR1 SEHNR, CDR2 FQNEAQ (reference sequence). Trimming pared 4 bases from V and 4 bases from J, leaving 17 bases between. The CDR3 contains 16 residues. The CDR3 loop reads CASSSRSRPPYNEQFF. Written as DNA, the CDR3 is TGTGCCAGCAGCTCAAGGTCACGACCACCTTACAATGAGCAGTTCTTC.

The CDR3 sequence is CASSLGLLAGTITDTQYF. The CDR3, as DNA: TGTGCCAGCAGCCTCGGGTTACTAGCGGGTACCATCACAGATACGCAGTATTTT. The gene calls are TRBV7-2 and TRBJ2-3, with TRBD2 matching 9 bases. The CDR3 has 18 amino acids. The germline gives CDR1 SGHTA, CDR2 FQGNSA. V lost 5 bases and J lost 2; bases outside the gene matches: 14.

The gene calls are TRBV24-1 and TRBJ2-2; D unresolved. Germline CDR1 KGHDR, CDR2 SFDVKD. The V end lost 4 bases, the J end lost 4 bases, and 18 bases lay between the germline ends. The CDR3 length is 17 residues. The CDR3 region is CATSDPFRSPGTGELFF. The DNA of the CDR3 is TGTGCCACCAGTGACCCGTTTAGGAGCCCAGGCACCGGGGAGCTGTTTTTT.

This chain joins TRBV14 and TRBJ2-1; 7 bases line up with TRBD2. The junction had 4 bases not matched to a gene; V was cut back by 5 bases and J by 9 bases. The CDR3 spans 12 residues. The V gene's germline CDR1 is SGHDN and CDR2 FVKESK. The CDR3 DNA reads as TGTGCCAGCAGCAGTCTAGCGGCTGAGCAGTTCTTC. Translating gives CASSSLAAEQFF. The variable domain in full, completed from reference TRBV14 and TRBJ2-1, reads EAGVTQFPSHSVIEKGQTVTLRCDPISGHDNLYWYRRVMGKEIKFLLHFVKESKQDESGMPNNRFLAERTGGTYSTLKVQPAELEDSGVYFCASSSLAAEQFFGPGTRLTVL.